This TCR beta chain was obtained from a study of cytomegalovirus exposure and HLA in healthy donors. The study ran its PCR with 60 Vbeta and 13 Jbeta primers. Sequenced by immunoSEQ multiplex PCR; TCRdb stores in-frame clones only, minus some. The sample shows 150,000 to 200,000 clones, 65% to 80% of them seen only once. Concerning this clone: Its specificity is not known.

The CDR3 spans 15 residues. V was shortened by 6 bases and J by 4 bases, with 16 bases between the two germline ends. Germline V gene data show CDR1 as ENHRY and CDR2 as SYGVKD. Study conclusions and caveats: 87-base-pair reads could not separate some V segments, including TRBV6-2 and TRBV6-3. Later on, an analysis tied around 17,000 TCR beta sequences to HLA alleles at 0.05 false discovery rate. Investigators reported under 200 TCR beta chains as tied to cytomegalovirus. In a later analysis, TCR beta V- and J-gene trimming was associated with a missense DCLRE1C variant.

Sequenced: PBMCs. This receptor was identified in a woman aged 40-49 years in good health and CMV-seronegative. The chain is built from TRBV10-3 and TRBJ2-1; maybe TRBD1 (6 bases). In DNA, the CDR3 is TGTGCCATCAGAGAACAGGGCTTTACATACAATGAGCAGTTCTTC. Its translation: CAIREQGFTYNEQFF.